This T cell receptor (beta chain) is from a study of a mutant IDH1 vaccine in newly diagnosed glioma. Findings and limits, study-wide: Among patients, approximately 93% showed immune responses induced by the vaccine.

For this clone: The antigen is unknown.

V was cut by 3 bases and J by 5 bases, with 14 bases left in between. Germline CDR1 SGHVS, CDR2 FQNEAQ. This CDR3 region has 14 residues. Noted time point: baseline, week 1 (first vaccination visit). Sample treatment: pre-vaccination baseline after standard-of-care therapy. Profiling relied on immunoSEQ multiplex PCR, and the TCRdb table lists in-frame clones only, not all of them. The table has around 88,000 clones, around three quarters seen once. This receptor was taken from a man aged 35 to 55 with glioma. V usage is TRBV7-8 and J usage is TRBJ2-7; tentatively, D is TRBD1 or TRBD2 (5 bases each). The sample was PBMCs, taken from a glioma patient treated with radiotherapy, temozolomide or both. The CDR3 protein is CASSFSVGDHEQYF. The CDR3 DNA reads TGTGCCAGCAGCTTTTCAGTAGGGGACCACGAGCAGTACTTC.